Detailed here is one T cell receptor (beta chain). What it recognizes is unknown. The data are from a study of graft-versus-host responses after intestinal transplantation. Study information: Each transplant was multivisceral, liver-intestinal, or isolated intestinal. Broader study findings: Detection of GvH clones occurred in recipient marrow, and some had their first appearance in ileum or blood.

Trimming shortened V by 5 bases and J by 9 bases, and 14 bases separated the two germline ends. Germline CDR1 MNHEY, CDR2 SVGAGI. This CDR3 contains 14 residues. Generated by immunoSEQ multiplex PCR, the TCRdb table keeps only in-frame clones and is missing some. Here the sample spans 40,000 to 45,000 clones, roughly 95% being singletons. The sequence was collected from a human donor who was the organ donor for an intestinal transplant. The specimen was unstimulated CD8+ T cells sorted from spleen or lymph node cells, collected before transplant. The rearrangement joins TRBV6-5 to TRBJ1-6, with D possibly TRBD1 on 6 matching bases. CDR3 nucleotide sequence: TGTGCCAGCAGTGACTGGACAGAACGTTCACCCCTCCACTTT. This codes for CASSDWTERSPLHF.